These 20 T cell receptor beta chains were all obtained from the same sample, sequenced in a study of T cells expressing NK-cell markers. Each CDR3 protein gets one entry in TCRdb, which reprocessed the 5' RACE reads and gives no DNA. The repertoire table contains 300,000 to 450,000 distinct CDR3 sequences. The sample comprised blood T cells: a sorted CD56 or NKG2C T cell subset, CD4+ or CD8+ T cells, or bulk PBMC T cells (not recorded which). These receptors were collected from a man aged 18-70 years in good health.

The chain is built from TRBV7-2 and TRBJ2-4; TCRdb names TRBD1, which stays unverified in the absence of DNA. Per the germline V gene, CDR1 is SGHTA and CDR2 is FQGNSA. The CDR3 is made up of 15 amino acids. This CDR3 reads CASSLVVEVQGIQYF.

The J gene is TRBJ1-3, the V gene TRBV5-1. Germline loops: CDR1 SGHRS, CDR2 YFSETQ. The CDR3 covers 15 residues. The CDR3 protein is CASSLQEPSGNTIYF.

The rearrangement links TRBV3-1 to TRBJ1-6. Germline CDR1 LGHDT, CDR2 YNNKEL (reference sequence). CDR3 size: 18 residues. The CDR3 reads CASSQDRGFSSYNSPLHF.

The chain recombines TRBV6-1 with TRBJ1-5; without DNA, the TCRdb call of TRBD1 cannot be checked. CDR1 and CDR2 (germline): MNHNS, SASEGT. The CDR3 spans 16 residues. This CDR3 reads CASSRRGQPSNQPQHF.

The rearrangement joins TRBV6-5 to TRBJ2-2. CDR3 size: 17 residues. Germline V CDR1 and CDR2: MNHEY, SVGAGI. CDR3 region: CASSYTTGFWNTGELFF.

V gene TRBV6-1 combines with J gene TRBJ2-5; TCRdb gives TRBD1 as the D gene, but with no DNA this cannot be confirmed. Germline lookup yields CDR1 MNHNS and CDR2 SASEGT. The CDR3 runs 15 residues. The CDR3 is CASSPYEGAGETQYF.

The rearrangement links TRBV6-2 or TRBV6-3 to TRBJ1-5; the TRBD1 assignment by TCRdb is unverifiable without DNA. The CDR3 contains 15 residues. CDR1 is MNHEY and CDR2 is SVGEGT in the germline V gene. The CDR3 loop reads CASNPPGKGNQPQHF.

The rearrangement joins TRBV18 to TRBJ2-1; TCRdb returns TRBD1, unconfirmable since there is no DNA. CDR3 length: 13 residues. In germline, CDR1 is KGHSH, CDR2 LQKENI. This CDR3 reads CASSPRETQGEFF.

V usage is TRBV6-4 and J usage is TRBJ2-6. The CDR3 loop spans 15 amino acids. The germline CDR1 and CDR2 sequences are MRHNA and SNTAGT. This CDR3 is CASSGAGSGANVLTF.

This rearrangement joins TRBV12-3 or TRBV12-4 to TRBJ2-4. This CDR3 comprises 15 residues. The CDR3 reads CASSVSELAKNIQYF.

The CDR3 loop reads CASSTDRGGGVDTQYF. The rearrangement links TRBV5-1 to TRBJ2-3; TCRdb picks TRBD1, but there is no DNA to check that call. This CDR3 region has 16 residues. CDR1 is SGHRS, CDR2 YFSETQ, per germline.

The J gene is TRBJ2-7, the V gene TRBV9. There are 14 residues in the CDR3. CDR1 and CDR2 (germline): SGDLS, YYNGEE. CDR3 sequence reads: CASSVVPGPYEQYF. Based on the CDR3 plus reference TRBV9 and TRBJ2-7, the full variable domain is DSGVTQTPKHLITATGQRVTLRCSPRSGDLSVYWYQQSLDQGLQFLIQYYNGEERAKGNILERFSAQQFPDLHSELNLSSLELGDSALYFCASSVVPGPYEQYFGPGTRLTVT.

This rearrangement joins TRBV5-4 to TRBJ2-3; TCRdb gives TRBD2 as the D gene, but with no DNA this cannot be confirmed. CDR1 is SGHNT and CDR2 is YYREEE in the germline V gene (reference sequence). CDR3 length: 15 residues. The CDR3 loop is CASSSKRGSTDTQYF.

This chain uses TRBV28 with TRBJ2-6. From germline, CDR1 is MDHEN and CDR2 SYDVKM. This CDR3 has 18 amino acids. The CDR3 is CASSLVGPQTSGANVLTF.

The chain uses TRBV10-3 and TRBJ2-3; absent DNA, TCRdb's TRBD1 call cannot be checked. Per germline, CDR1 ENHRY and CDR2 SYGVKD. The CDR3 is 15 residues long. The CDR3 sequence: CAINRLGTGTDTQYF.

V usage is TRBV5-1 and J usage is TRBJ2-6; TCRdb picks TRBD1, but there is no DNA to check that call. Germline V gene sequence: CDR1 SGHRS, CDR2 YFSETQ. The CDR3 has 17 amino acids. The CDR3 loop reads CASSFFLQGAGANVLTF.

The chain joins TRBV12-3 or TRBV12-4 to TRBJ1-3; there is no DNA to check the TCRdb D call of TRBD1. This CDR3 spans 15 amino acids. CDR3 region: CASSLAGARGNTIYF.

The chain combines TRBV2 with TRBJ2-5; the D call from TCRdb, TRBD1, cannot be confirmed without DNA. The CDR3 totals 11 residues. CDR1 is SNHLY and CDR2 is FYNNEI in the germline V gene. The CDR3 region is CASIRVETQYF.

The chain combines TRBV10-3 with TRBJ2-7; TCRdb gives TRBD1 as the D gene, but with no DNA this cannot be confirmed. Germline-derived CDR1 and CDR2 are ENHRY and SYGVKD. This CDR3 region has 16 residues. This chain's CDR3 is CAISVSTGSRAEEQYF.

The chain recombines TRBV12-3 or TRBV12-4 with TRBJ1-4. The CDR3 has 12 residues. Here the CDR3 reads CASSFSGEKLFF.